The 20 T cell receptor beta chains below all came from one sample that was sequenced in a study of blood T cells in healthy people across ages (dated by TCRdb to between 2014 and 2017). The method was 5' RACE. TCRdb shows the sequencer as Illumina HiSeq 2500. A second about 7 to 12 cycle PCR used a sample-barcoded 5' primer and a J-beta primer mix. TCRdb applied fastp at Q25 and MiXCR to the public reads, then kept only in-frame beta chains. When rows share a CDR3 protein, they turn into one entry using the most common DNA and genes. The sample includes about 900,000 distinct CDR3 sequences, with about 44% observed a single time. The top ten constitute roughly an eighth of the sample. Sequencing input: blood. These receptors all come from a young man in good health.

For this clonotype: Given a much more abundant clone one base away, this may be a read error. For the CDR3, the DNA is TGTACCAGCCTCCAACCTAGCCCCCATGAGCAGTTCTTC. This codes for CTSLQPSPHEQFF. The J gene is TRBJ2-1, the V gene TRBV6-2 or TRBV6-3; maybe TRBD2 (5 bases). Per the germline V gene, CDR1 is MNHEY and CDR2 is SVGEGT. There are 13 residues in the CDR3.

Concerning this clonotype: A much larger clone sits a single nucleotide away, making a read error possible. The chain employs TRBV4-1 and TRBJ2-4; D unresolved. Germline V gene sequence: CDR1 MGHRA, CDR2 YSYEKL. Trimming removed 1 base at V and 6 bases at J, with 10 bases between. CDR3 length: 14 amino acids. The CDR3 DNA sequence: TGCGCCAGCAGCCAAGGTAGACCAGGAAACATTCAGTACTTC. It codes for CASSQGRPGNIQYF.

The table lists this clonotype with many counts. The chain is built from TRBV29-1 and TRBJ2-7; possibly TRBD2 for D (6 bases). This CDR3 has 15 amino acids. The ends were cut back, 2 bases at V and 1 base at J, with 15 bases in the middle. Germline lookup yields CDR1 SQVTM and CDR2 ANQGSEA. The CDR3 region is CSVEILRGASYEQYF. The CDR3 DNA follows: TGCAGCGTTGAAATTTTGCGGGGCGCTTCCTACGAGCAGTACTTC.

The chain recombines TRBV6-5 with TRBJ2-3; D may be TRBD2 (5 bases). Germline CDR1 reads MNHEY; CDR2 reads SVGAGI. Trimming cost V 6 bases and J 6 bases, with 16 bases left between them. The CDR3 spans 14 residues. In DNA form, the CDR3 reads TGTGCCAGCAGGGACTCCTCTTCCACGGATACGCAGTATTTT. It codes for CASRDSSSTDTQYF.

This rearrangement joins TRBV5-1 to TRBJ2-3, with 11 nucleotides matching TRBD2. Trimming at V came to 5 bases and at J to 2 bases, leaving 4 bases not matched to a gene. CDR1 is SGHRS and CDR2 is YFSETQ in the germline V gene. The CDR3 runs 15 residues. CDR3 residues: CASSPSGGITDTQYF. CDR3 nucleotides: TGCGCCAGCAGTCCTAGCGGGGGGATCACAGATACGCAGTATTTT.

This clonotype was counted only a few times. This rearrangement joins TRBV7-9 to TRBJ2-1; D call uncertain. V gave up 1 base and J gave up 11 bases, with 6 bases separating them. This CDR3 has 11 residues. The germline gives CDR1 SEHNR, CDR2 FQNEAQ (reference sequence). The CDR3: CASSLGVKQFF. The CDR3 region has the DNA TGTGCCAGCAGCTTAGGGGTTAAGCAGTTCTTC.

This clonotype came up a few times. CDR3 region: CASSYLAGVGETQYF. In DNA, the CDR3 is TGTGCCAGCAGTTACTTGGCAGGGGTGGGGGAGACCCAGTACTTC. V gene TRBV6-5 combines with J gene TRBJ2-5, with a tentative D call TRBD1 (6 bases). The CDR3 contains 15 residues. Germline lookup yields CDR1 MNHEY and CDR2 SVGAGI. V lost 1 base and J 5 bases, leaving 14 bases between the germline ends.

This clonotype has a single count. This chain uses TRBV11-1 with TRBJ2-1; 7 bases match TRBD1. The tail of the sequence fits TRBJ2-7 better, so the J call may be wrong. This CDR3 comprises 14 residues. The germline V gene has CDR1 SGHAT and CDR2 FQDESV (reference sequence). The CDR3: CASSPRRGLNEQYF. Here the CDR3 DNA reads TGTGCCAGCAGCCCCCGAAGGGGGCTGAATGAGCAGTACTTC.

This clonotype has more than one count but fewer than ten. V and J are TRBV4-3 and TRBJ2-3; tentatively, D is TRBD2 (6 bases). The length of the CDR3 is 15 residues. Germline CDR1 LGHNA, CDR2 YSLEER. CDR3 sequence reads: CASGVGSTSTDTQYF. In DNA form, the CDR3 reads TGCGCGTCCGGGGTCGGGAGTACTAGCACAGATACGCAGTATTTT.

The J gene is TRBJ2-3, the V gene TRBV28; 10 bases line up with TRBD1. The CDR3 contains 16 residues. Germline V lookup: CDR1 MDHEN, CDR2 SYDVKM. Trimming removed 6 bases from V and 6 bases from J; junction bases left unmatched: 12. CDR3 DNA: TGTGCCAGCAGCTCCCCGGGACAGGGGTCCCCGGATACGCAGTATTTT. It translates to CASSSPGQGSPDTQYF.

This clonotype has a single count. The germline gene is not matched at one end of the junction; a read error may be the cause. This chain connects TRBV7-9 to TRBJ2-1; unclear D gene. In germline, CDR1 is SEHNR, CDR2 FQNEAQ (reference sequence). CDR3 size: 12 residues. The CDR3 region is CASSPGHNERFF. As DNA, the CDR3 is TGTGCCAGCAGCCCTGGCCACAATGAGCGGTTCTTC.

The chain couples TRBV25-1 to TRBJ2-1; TRBD1 matches at 12 bases. J was trimmed by 7 bases and V by 5 bases; bases with no gene match: 12. This CDR3 is 17 amino acids long. CDR1 and CDR2 (germline): MGHDK, SYGVNS. The CDR3: CASSLHTGQGAMNEQFF. As DNA, the CDR3 is TGTGCCAGCAGTCTACATACGGGACAGGGGGCTATGAATGAGCAGTTCTTC.

The chain links TRBV6-2 or TRBV6-3 to TRBJ2-3; D uncertain. This CDR3 has 14 residues. Trimming removed 2 bases from V and 2 bases from J, with 8 bases in between. Germline loops: CDR1 MNHEY, CDR2 SVGEGT. The CDR3 region has the DNA TGTGCCAGCAGTTACAGGGAAGACACAGATACGCAGTATTTT. Amino acids: CASSYREDTDTQYF.

The V call is TRBV4-3, the J call TRBJ2-5; 7 bases line up with TRBD2. This CDR3 has 16 amino acids. Germline CDR1 is LGHNA and CDR2 is YSLEER. Trimming removed 4 bases from V and 4 bases from J; junction bases left unmatched: 12. In DNA form, the CDR3 reads TGCGCCAGCAGCCTCCTGAGGCAGCGGGGAGGAGAGACCCAGTACTTC. It codes for CASSLLRQRGGETQYF.

This chain connects TRBV24-1 to TRBJ2-5; 10 bases map to TRBD1. The J call could be wrong; TRBJ2-7 is a better fit for the DNA end. Germline values: CDR1 KGHDR, CDR2 SFDVKD. CDR3 size: 17 residues. The CDR3 bases are TGTGCCACCAGTGATCCCCACTGGGGGACAGGGGCCTACGAGCAGTACTTC. Translated, it gives CATSDPHWGTGAYEQYF.

This clonotype was counted only a few times. The chain links TRBV5-1 to TRBJ2-3; possible D gene TRBD2, 7 bases. The V end was cut by 4 bases, the J end by 3 bases, with 15 bases between. From germline, CDR1 is SGHRS and CDR2 YFSETQ. The CDR3 consists of 15 residues. The CDR3 protein is CASSPWGGLTDTQYF. The CDR3 bases are TGCGCCAGCAGCCCCTGGGGGGGGCTAACAGATACGCAGTATTTT.

The chain recombines TRBV30 with TRBJ1-5; D ambiguous. The CDR3 runs 11 residues. CDR1 is GTSNPN and CDR2 is SVGIG in the germline V gene (reference sequence). V lost 2 bases to trimming and J lost 12 bases, with 11 bases between them. The CDR3 region has the DNA TGTGCCTGGAGTCGAGAATGGGTCCAGCATTTT. As protein: CAWSREWVQHF.

The chain carries TRBV6-6 and TRBJ2-4, with TRBD1 matching 9 bases. V lost 2 bases and J lost 6; bases outside the gene matches: 2. Germline CDR1 MNHNY, CDR2 SVGAGI (reference sequence). The CDR3 totals 14 residues. Here the CDR3 DNA reads TGTGCCAGCAGTTACGCGACAGGGGGAAACATTCAGTACTTC. Translation gives CASSYATGGNIQYF.

V and J are TRBV27 and TRBJ2-1; 14 bases agree with TRBD2. Germline trimming cut 5 bases from V and 4 bases from J; bases unmatched to any gene: 10. Germline CDR1 MNHEY, CDR2 SMNVEV (reference sequence). The CDR3 has 18 amino acids. CDR3 sequence: CASSLYWTSGRKYNEQFF. CDR3 sequence (DNA): TGTGCCAGCAGTCTTTACTGGACTAGCGGGAGGAAATACAATGAGCAGTTCTTC.

This clonotype occurred many times. The rearrangement uses TRBV7-6 and TRBJ2-7; perhaps D is TRBD1 or TRBD2 (6 bases each). V dropped 3 bases and J dropped 3 bases, with 21 bases sitting between them. This CDR3 comprises 17 residues. Per the germline V gene, CDR1 is SGHVS and CDR2 is FNYEAQ. The CDR3 reads CASSLGSSGANIYEQYF. The CDR3 coding sequence is TGTGCCAGCAGCTTGGGGAGCTCGGGGGCCAATATCTACGAGCAGTACTTC.